This TCR beta chain was documented in a study of blood T cells in healthy people across ages. Through a sample-barcoded 5' primer and a J-beta primer mix, a second PCR was run for roughly 7 to 12 cycles. TCRdb itself ran the 5' RACE reads through MiXCR, one entry per CDR3 protein. Here the sample spans fewer than 1.5 million distinct CDR3 sequences, 42% being singletons. In each sample, at least 6 million PBMCs were isolated. The TCR was taken from a woman aged 18-29 years in good health. Sequencing used blood.

CDR3 sequence: CASSVRMDYGYTF. For the CDR3, the DNA is TGTGCCAGCAGCGTGCGGATGGACTATGGCTACACCTTC. The V gene is TRBV6-1, the J gene TRBJ1-2; no definite D call. This CDR3 is 13 amino acids long. The germline CDR1 and CDR2 sequences are MNHNS and SASEGT. The V end was cut by 6 bases, the J end by 3 bases, with 11 bases between.